These T cell receptor beta chains were read from a single sample in a study of CXCR3-negative and CXCR3-positive naive CD8 T cells. TCRdb reanalyzed the 5' RACE reads and collapses them to one entry per CDR3 protein, without DNA. The sample holds approximately 56,000 distinct CDR3 sequences. The source material was naive CXCR3- CD8+ T cells from blood. Receptors were obtained from a human donor in good health. Some clones in this sample may be carry-over from other donors' samples. Each CDR3 is given with its conserved first and last residue. Size tells how often a clone was seen (once, few, many) or the class of an expanded clone, and some rows leave it out.

>TRBV28|NA|TRBJ1-1
CASSLERGAWTEAFF
>TRBV29-1|NA|TRBJ1-1
CSVGEGSVTEAFF
>TRBV3-1|NA|TRBJ2-4
CASSPLATIKNIQYF
>TRBV14|NA|TRBJ1-1
CASSQVPQWGNTEAFF
>TRBV15|medium-sized|TRBJ2-7
CAVGRDSYEQYF
>TRBV4-1|NA|TRBJ2-7
CASSHTGTSGYEQYF
>TRBV7-2|NA|TRBJ2-7
CASSHGTFSYEQYF
>TRBV10-1|NA|TRBJ2-4
CASSEETLGDIQYF
>TRBV15|NA|TRBJ1-4
CATSSQNEKLFF
>TRBV7-8|NA|TRBJ1-5
CASSLADSSNQPQHF
>TRBV29-1|NA|TRBJ1-2
CSVDPPEANGYTF
>TRBV10-3|NA|TRBJ2-3
CAISVDRLDLLTDTQYF
>TRBV4-3|NA|TRBJ2-7
CASSQSGSWSYEQYF
>TRBV11-2|NA|TRBJ2-1
CASTLNGMSNEQFF
>TRBV29-1|NA|TRBJ2-7
CSVESLSGRAYEQYF
>TRBV20-1|NA|TRBJ2-1
CSAREGVGNEQFF
>TRBV20-1|NA|TRBJ2-7
CSGQGGSGVEQYF
>TRBV6-6|NA|TRBJ1-2
CASSYQTDGYTF
>TRBV28|NA|TRBJ2-1
CASPSTRTWSYNEQFF
>TRBV5-1|NA|TRBJ2-1
CASSFGGSGFYNEQFF
>TRBV28|NA|TRBJ2-3
CASSSPRQGSSDTQYF
>TRBV6-5|NA|TRBJ2-7
CASSYSASAYEQYF
>TRBV28|NA|TRBJ2-3
CASSRPAGESDTQYF
>TRBV7-9|NA|TRBJ1-6
CASDPERGLGNSPLHF
>TRBV20-1|NA|TRBJ2-1
CSARGRGRNNEQFF
>TRBV10-3|NA|TRBJ2-7
CAISDWGEGYEQYF
>TRBV7-2|NA|TRBJ1-2
CASSAEDRTVYGYTF
>TRBV10-2|NA|TRBJ2-5
CASSGSYGETQYF
>TRBV12-3/TRBV12-4|NA|TRBJ2-3
CASSLGGGLTDTQYF
>TRBV19|NA|TRBJ2-2
CASRLGNTGELFF
>TRBV7-2|NA|TRBJ2-2
CASTPYRGPGELFF
>TRBV4-3|NA|TRBJ2-3
CASSQGLAGGGPDTQYF
>TRBV5-4|NA|TRBJ2-1
CASSLVAAGNEQFF
>TRBV6-2/TRBV6-3|NA|TRBJ2-1
CASSYVSVYNEQFF
>TRBV2|NA|TRBJ2-1
CASNMAGVFDEQFF
>TRBV25-1|NA|TRBJ1-6
CASQFIRENSPLHF
>TRBV7-2|NA|TRBJ2-7
CASSPIAGSYEQYF
>TRBV29-1|NA|TRBJ2-7
CSVETSGSMMGEQYF
>TRBV28|NA|TRBJ2-2
CASSFLVWKGSNTGELFF
>TRBV25-1|NA|TRBJ2-7
CASSDTVYSYEQYF
>TRBV4-2|NA|TRBJ1-1
CASSQGPRGTEAFF
>TRBV7-8|NA|TRBJ2-3
CASSSGGDPTSTDTQYF
>TRBV23-1|NA|TRBJ2-7
CAIRKVTSSYEQYF
>TRBV7-9|NA|TRBJ1-1
CASIGMKENTEAFF
>TRBV10-3|NA|TRBJ2-5
CAISEPEAGVVGETQYF
>TRBV6-5|NA|TRBJ2-1
CASSFPRGGEQFF
>TRBV29-1|NA|TRBJ2-2
CTVLTNTGELFF
>TRBV29-1|NA|TRBJ1-2
CSVRDGAGTRYGYTF
>TRBV29-1|NA|TRBJ2-1
CSVEDPKGNEQFF
>TRBV4-2|NA|TRBJ2-7
CASSQGRDTSYEQYF
>TRBV27|NA|TRBJ1-4
CASSLSSATNEKLFF
>TRBV25-1|NA|TRBJ1-1
CASSELENTEAFF